Below, one T cell receptor beta chain is given with its context. Germline loops: CDR1 LGHNA, CDR2 YNFKEQ. The CDR3 has 14 amino acids. Trimming pared 0 bases from V and 8 bases from J, leaving 13 bases between. PCR involved 60 Vbeta and 13 Jbeta primers. Assay: immunoSEQ multiplex PCR; the TCRdb copy retains only in-frame clones and omits some. The table has more than 110,000 clones, more than 60% seen once. The data are from a study of cytomegalovirus exposure and HLA in healthy donors. Specimen: PBMCs. This clonotype was sampled from a woman aged 45-65 years in good health and CMV-seropositive. The gene calls are TRBV4-2 and TRBJ1-2; perhaps TRBD1 as D (5 bases). The chain's CDR3 is CASSQDSGRVGYTF. The DNA of the CDR3 is TGTGCCAGCAGCCAAGACTCAGGGAGGGTAGGCTACACCTTC.